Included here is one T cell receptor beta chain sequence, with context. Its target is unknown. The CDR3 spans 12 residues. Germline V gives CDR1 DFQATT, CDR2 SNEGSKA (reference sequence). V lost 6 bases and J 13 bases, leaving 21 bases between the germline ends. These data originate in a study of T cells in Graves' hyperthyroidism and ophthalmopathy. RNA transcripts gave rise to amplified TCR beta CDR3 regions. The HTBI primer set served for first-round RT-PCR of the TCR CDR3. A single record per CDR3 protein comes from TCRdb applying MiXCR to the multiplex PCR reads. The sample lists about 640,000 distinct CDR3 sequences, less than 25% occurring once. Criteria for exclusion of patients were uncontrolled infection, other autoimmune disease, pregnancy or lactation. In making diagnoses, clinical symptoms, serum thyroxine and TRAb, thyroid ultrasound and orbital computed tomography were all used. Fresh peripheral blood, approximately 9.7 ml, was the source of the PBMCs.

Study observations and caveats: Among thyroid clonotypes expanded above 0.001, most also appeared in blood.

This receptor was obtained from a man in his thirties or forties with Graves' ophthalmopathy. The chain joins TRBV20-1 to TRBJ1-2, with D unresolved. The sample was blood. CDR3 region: CSAPLGRVHLTF. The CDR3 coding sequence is TGCAGTGCCCCCCTAGGGAGAGTACATCTCACCTTC.